The 17 T cell receptor beta chains listed next were all sequenced from one sample in a study of cytomegalovirus exposure and HLA in healthy donors. A multiplex PCR was run with 60 Vbeta primers and 13 Jbeta primers. Libraries were prepared by immunoSEQ multiplex PCR; TCRdb keeps only in-frame clonotypes and omits some of them. The table has about 180,000 clones, 75% to 90% seen once. The source material was PBMCs. All receptors come from a girl aged 10 to 17 in good health and CMV-seropositive.

This clone was observed once. The chain recombines TRBV2 with TRBJ1-1, with D hard to call. This CDR3 is built from 15 residues. Per the germline V gene, CDR1 is SNHLY and CDR2 is FYNNEI. With 3 bases removed from V and 0 bases from J, the gap between germline ends came to 11 bases. The CDR3: CASSEVAVMNTEAFF. The CDR3 DNA sequence: TGTGCCAGCAGTGAGGTCGCAGTCATGAACACTGAAGCTTTCTTT.

The CDR3: CAWSTDNPPLYEQYF. The CDR3, as DNA: TGTGCCTGGAGTACGGACAATCCACCACTTTACGAGCAGTACTTC. This sequence joins TRBV30 and TRBJ2-7; TRBD1 is a possible D gene (5 bases). Germline assignment: CDR1 GTSNPN and CDR2 SVGIG (reference sequence). V was trimmed by 2 bases and J by 4 bases, leaving 18 bases between them. This CDR3 spans 15 amino acids.

This clone came up once. The V and J genes are TRBV10-1 and TRBJ2-3; possibly TRBD2 for D (6 bases). V lost 7 bases and J 0 bases, leaving 14 bases between the germline ends. CDR1 WNHNN and CDR2 SYGVQD come from the germline V gene (reference sequence). There are 15 residues in the CDR3. This CDR3 reads CASTNGDSSTDTQYF. The DNA of the CDR3 is TGCGCCAGCACTAACGGGGACTCTAGCACAGATACGCAGTATTTT.

J is TRBJ1-2 and V is TRBV19; maybe TRBD1 (6 bases). The germline gives CDR1 LNHDA, CDR2 SQIVND (reference sequence). Trimming removed 5 bases from V and 3 bases from J, with 16 bases in between. The CDR3 extends over 15 amino acids. The CDR3, as DNA: TGTGCCAGTAGTCCTACGGGGGGCGCGGACTATGGCTACACCTTC. Translated: CASSPTGGADYGYTF.

In this sample, this clone turned up a few times. This rearrangement joins TRBV11-2 to TRBJ2-1; the D gene is possibly TRBD1 (6 bases). V was trimmed by 2 bases and J by 0 bases, leaving 14 bases between them. CDR3 length: 17 amino acids. CDR1 and CDR2 from the germline V gene are SGHAT and FQNNGV. Written as DNA, the CDR3 is TGTGCCAGCAGCTTATCCTACAGGGCCCTCTCCTACAATGAGCAGTTCTTC. Its translation: CASSLSYRALSYNEQFF.

J is TRBJ1-2 and V is TRBV6-6, with TRBD1 as a possible D gene (6 bases). Trimming removed 4 bases at V and 4 bases at J, with 16 bases between. This CDR3 comprises 15 residues. Germline assignment: CDR1 MNHNY and CDR2 SVGAGI (reference sequence). This chain's CDR3 is CASSLSDRPLYGYTF. For the CDR3, the DNA is TGTGCCAGCAGTTTATCAGACAGGCCGCTCTATGGCTACACCTTC.

The chain couples TRBV12-5 to TRBJ2-7; D call uncertain. Germline CDR1 reads LGHNT; CDR2 reads FRNRAP. This CDR3 contains 14 residues. Trimming shortened V by 4 bases and J by 4 bases, and 14 bases separated the two germline ends. CDR3 protein: CASGWLGAAYEQYF. In DNA, the CDR3 is TGTGCTAGTGGTTGGCTAGGAGCCGCTTACGAGCAGTACTTC.

This chain links TRBV6-1 with TRBJ2-1; 10 bases are shared with TRBD1. The CDR3 is made up of 16 amino acids. CDR1 is MNHNS and CDR2 is SASEGT in the germline V gene. V dropped 2 bases and J dropped 9; count of bases not matched to a gene: 10. The CDR3 DNA reads TGTGCCAGCAGTGAATCGGGGGACAGGGGCAGGTTTGAGCAGTTCTTC. Translating gives CASSESGDRGRFEQFF.

As to this clone: Other DNA sequences in this sample translate to the same CDR3. V gene TRBV29-1 combines with J gene TRBJ2-7, with 11 bases lining up with TRBD1. V gave up 3 bases and J gave up 2 bases; unmatched junction bases: 3. The CDR3 has 14 amino acids. The germline CDR1 and CDR2 sequences are SQVTM and ANQGSEA. The CDR3 DNA reads as TGCAGCGTTGAGGGGGACAGGGGGACCTACGAGCAGTACTTC. It is translated as CSVEGDRGTYEQYF.

The V call is TRBV11-2, the J call TRBJ2-1, with D maybe TRBD2 (6 bases). The V gene's germline CDR1 is SGHAT and CDR2 FQNNGV. The CDR3 spans 14 residues. V lost 6 bases and J 5 bases, leaving 14 bases between the germline ends. The CDR3, as DNA: TGTGCCAGCAGAATGCTAGCGAACGACAATGAGCAGTTCTTC. Protein sequence: CASRMLANDNEQFF.

This clone was seen just once. A read error may produce the germline difference seen at one junction end. V gene TRBV2 combines with J gene TRBJ1-4; 7 bases line up with TRBD1. Germline CDR1 and CDR2: SNHLY and FYNNEI. CDR3 length: 17 residues. CDR3 amino acids: CASTEERGRAGDEKLFF. The CDR3 DNA reads TGTGCCAGCACTGAAGAGAGGGGGCGCGCAGGGGATGAAAAACTGTTTTTT.

The chain uses TRBV7-9 and TRBJ2-3; D may be TRBD2 (6 bases). This CDR3 spans 16 amino acids. Trimming cost V 3 bases and J 6 bases, with 19 bases left between them. In germline, CDR1 is SEHNR, CDR2 FQNEAQ (reference sequence). The CDR3 DNA sequence: TGTGCCAGCAGCTTGGTCACGGGCGGGAAGATGGATACGCAGTATTTT. Its protein product is CASSLVTGGKMDTQYF.

V gene TRBV7-2 combines with J gene TRBJ2-2; 9 bases fit TRBD2. J gave up 5 bases and V 5 bases, and 3 bases lay outside the gene matches. Germline V gene data show CDR1 as SGHTA and CDR2 as FQGNSA. The CDR3 extends over 14 amino acids. The CDR3 sequence is CASSLSGSTGELFF. Here the CDR3 DNA reads TGTGCCAGCAGCCTTAGCGGGAGTACCGGGGAGCTGTTTTTT.

CDR3 residues: CASSLGTGNQPQHF. The CDR3 bases are TGTGCCAGCAGCCTCGGGACAGGCAATCAGCCCCAGCATTTT. J is TRBJ1-5 and V is TRBV5-6, with 7 bases lining up with TRBD1. The V gene end was trimmed by 4 bases and the J gene end by 2 bases; junction bases not matched to a gene: 3. Germline V lookup: CDR1 SGHDT, CDR2 YYEEEE. The CDR3 consists of 14 residues.

Only one count was recorded for this clone. The chain has TRBV10-3 and TRBJ1-5; D is unclear. The CDR3 spans 12 residues. Germline V gives CDR1 ENHRY, CDR2 SYGVKD. V dropped 10 bases and J dropped 8 bases, with 15 bases sitting between them. CDR3 nucleotide sequence: TGTGCCACCGGGTCCCCAGCGGAGCCCCAGCATTTT. This encodes CATGSPAEPQHF.

With respect to this clone: Other nucleotide sequences in the sample specify the same CDR3. The V gene is TRBV29-1, the J gene TRBJ1-2, with 8 bases fitting TRBD1. V gave up 4 bases and J gave up 3 bases; unmatched junction bases: 1. There are 12 residues in the CDR3. Germline CDR1 SQVTM, CDR2 ANQGSEA. This chain's CDR3 is CSVGTGHYGYTF. The CDR3 DNA is TGCAGCGTTGGGACAGGGCACTATGGCTACACCTTC.

The V gene is TRBV9, the J gene TRBJ1-2; 11 nucleotides line up with TRBD1. This CDR3 spans 16 amino acids. Unmatched junction bases numbered 5, after V lost 1 base and J lost 3 bases. Germline V gene lookup returns CDR1 SGDLS and CDR2 YYNGEE. The CDR3 DNA sequence: TGTGCCAGCAGCGTATATGGGACAGGGGGTGACTATGGCTACACCTTC. Protein sequence: CASSVYGTGGDYGYTF.